The 8 T cell receptor beta chains reported below all come from one sample, sequenced in a study of identical twins. TCRdb redid the calling of the 5' RACE reads with MiXCR, one entry per CDR3 protein. This sample has some 1,700,000 distinct CDR3 sequences; around 29% occur once, and the top ten carry less than 0.35%. What was sequenced was cord blood. These receptors originate from a newborn girl in good health.

A few counts support this clonotype. CDR3 sequence: CASSGQGAQPQHF. The CDR3 DNA follows: TGTGCCAGCAGTGGACAGGGGGCTCAGCCCCAGCATTTT. The V call is TRBV25-1, the J call TRBJ1-5; 10 bases agree with TRBD1. Germline loops: CDR1 MGHDK, CDR2 SYGVNS. This CDR3 spans 13 amino acids. The ends lost 4 bases at V and 6 bases at J; junction bases unmatched: 0.

The chain recombines TRBV20-1 with TRBJ1-4; D gene uncertain. CDR1 and CDR2 from the germline V gene are DFQATT and SNEGSKA (reference sequence). The CDR3 runs to 18 residues. V gave up 1 base and J gave up 0 bases, with 18 bases separating them. CDR3 region: CSARGAGIGPTTNEKLFF. The DNA of the CDR3 is TGCAGTGCTAGAGGGGCGGGGATAGGACCGACAACTAATGAAAAACTGTTTTTT.

The chain joins TRBV9 to TRBJ2-1, with 8 bases matching TRBD2. The germline CDR1 and CDR2 sequences are SGDLS and YYNGEE. The CDR3 is made up of 18 amino acids. J lost 5 bases, V lost 0 bases, and 13 bases had no gene match. The CDR3 bases are TGTGCCAGCAGCGTAGAGCCGGGACCAGCGGGGGCCAACAATGAGCAGTTCTTC. It specifies CASSVEPGPAGANNEQFF. Supplemented by reference TRBV9 and TRBJ2-1, the full variable domain reads DSGVTQTPKHLITATGQRVTLRCSPRSGDLSVYWYQQSLDQGLQFLIQYYNGEERAKGNILERFSAQQFPDLHSELNLSSLELGDSALYFCASSVEPGPAGANNEQFFGPGTRLTVL.

The gene calls are TRBV27 and TRBJ1-6, with D possibly being TRBD1 (6 bases). V was cut by 3 bases and J by 3 bases, with 12 bases left in between. This CDR3 has 16 amino acids. Germline V gene sequence: CDR1 MNHEY, CDR2 SMNVEV (reference sequence). The CDR3 region has the DNA TGTGCCAGCAGTTTGTCAGGGGTAAACTATAATTCACCCCTCCACTTT. It codes for CASSLSGVNYNSPLHF.

The chain has TRBV7-2 and TRBJ1-6; 9 bases line up with TRBD1. The germline V gene encodes CDR1 SGHTA and CDR2 FQGNSA. The CDR3 totals 13 residues. Trimming took 5 bases from V and 10 from J; bases not matched to a gene: 3. The CDR3 is CASSTTGGSPLHF. CDR3 in DNA: TGTGCCAGCAGCACGACAGGGGGATCACCCCTCCACTTT.

This sequence joins TRBV4-1 and TRBJ2-1; 13 bases align to TRBD2. V trimming: 0 bases; J trimming: 3 bases; junction bases outside the gene matches: 5. This CDR3 is 18 amino acids long. CDR1 and CDR2 from the germline V gene are MGHRA and YSYEKL. The CDR3 protein is CASSQEGLAGYLYNEQFF. The CDR3 DNA reads TGCGCCAGCAGCCAAGAGGGACTAGCGGGGTATCTCTACAATGAGCAGTTCTTC.

The rearrangement joins TRBV29-1 to TRBJ1-1, with 10 positions matching TRBD1. CDR3 length equals 15 residues. Looked up from germline, CDR1 is SQVTM and CDR2 is ANQGSEA. After removal of 7 bases from V and 1 base from J, the junction contained 9 bases not matched to a gene. CDR3 sequence reads: CSDALGQGWNTEAFF. The CDR3 DNA is TGCAGCGACGCGCTGGGACAGGGGTGGAACACTGAAGCTTTCTTT.

This rearrangement joins TRBV20-1 to TRBJ2-1; a possible D gene is TRBD1 (5 bases). Trimming left V 2 bases short and J 2 bases short, with 13 bases between. CDR3 size: 15 residues. Germline V lookup: CDR1 DFQATT, CDR2 SNEGSKA (reference sequence). DNA of the CDR3: TGCAGTGCTAGATCCGCTCAGGGCACCTACAATGAGCAGTTCTTC. Residues: CSARSAQGTYNEQFF.